This TCR beta chain is drawn from a study of beta chain features in type 1 diabetes. As for the study in general: No patient-donor differences in age, gender, total cells or subset yield. General study points: A greater similarity of naive, central memory and Treg TCRB repertoires was seen among patients than among healthy donors.

Using CD45RO/CCR7/CD25/CD127/CD95/CD27, CD4+ naive, central memory, regulatory and stem cell-like memory cells were sorted. V was trimmed by 2 bases and J by 5 bases, leaving 10 bases between them. The length of the CDR3 is 14 residues. Germline-derived CDR1 and CDR2 are SNHLY and FYNNEI. This clone was seen more than once but under ten times. No antigen is known for it. Isolated RNA was reverse transcribed in full, so expressed TCRB transcripts were sequenced. Only in-frame clones appear in the TCRdb table, and some are missing; sequencing was by immunoSEQ multiplex PCR. The data show under 200,000 clones, with less than 9.5% seen just once and around 2.5% held by the top ten.

This clonotype was sampled from a woman aged 18-29 years in good health. Sequencing used central memory CD4+ T cells from blood. The chain joins TRBV2 to TRBJ2-1; D might be TRBD2 (6 bases). The CDR3 spells CASSERDFHNEQFF. The DNA for the CDR3 is TGTGCCAGCAGTGAACGGGACTTTCACAATGAGCAGTTCTTC.